Sequencing of this T cell receptor beta chain was carried out in a study of blood T cell repertoires in COVID-19. For the study at large: The analysed material was cDNA or gDNA that came from T cells, B-cell-depleted T cells, or PBMCs.

Germline V CDR1 and CDR2: MNHNS, SASEGT. V lost 2 bases and J lost 4, with 11 bases in between. The CDR3 runs to 14 residues. Ages ranged from about 18 to 89 years, with residence in some 25 US areas. Assay: immunoSEQ multiplex PCR; the TCRdb copy retains only in-frame clones and omits some. The table lists fewer than 450,000 clones, 90% of them singletons. The sample taken for sequencing was PBMCs or T cells enriched from blood (not recorded which). This sequence originates from a man between 18 and 29 years old who had recovered from COVID-19. The rearrangement uses TRBV6-1 and TRBJ1-2, with D possibly being TRBD1 (6 bases). The CDR3 DNA follows: TGTGCCAGCAGTGAAACAGGGAGGGGCTATGGCTACACCTTC. Amino acid sequence: CASSETGRGYGYTF.